These 27 T cell receptor beta chains originate from one sample sequenced in a study of T cell responses to AZD1222 COVID-19 vaccine (dated by TCRdb to about 2021). The library came from the immunoSEQ multiplex PCR assay. The immuneACCESS repertoire file appears here via TCRdb, limited to in-frame rearrangements. These files lack a portion of the clones; in checked studies, under half of the deficit traces to unresolved V genes, and the cause of the others is not known. This sample is represented by tens of thousands of clones; more than 85% of them were singletons. Clones ranked in the top ten supply approximately 5% of the sample. The time point label for this specimen denotes: about 28 days (+/-7) after the second vaccine dose. The starting material was peripheral blood, obtained 28 days after the second AZD1222 dose. Source of these receptors: an adult who received the AZD1222 COVID-19 vaccine.

J is TRBJ1-5 and V is TRBV20-1, with D perhaps TRBD1 (6 bases). V gave up 3 bases and J gave up 0 bases, with 21 bases separating them. From germline, CDR1 is DFQATT and CDR2 SNEGSKA (reference sequence). The CDR3 is made up of 18 amino acids. DNA for the CDR3: TGCAGTGCTAGTTCTGGCCAGGGGCGGACATATAGCAATCAGCCCCAGCATTTT. Residues: CSASSGQGRTYSNQPQHF.

The chain employs TRBV18 and TRBJ1-2; D unresolved. CDR3 size: 12 residues. V lost 0 bases, J lost 8 bases, and 7 bases lay in between. The V gene's germline CDR1 is KGHSH and CDR2 LQKENI. CDR3 coding DNA: TGTGCCAGCTCACCACCGGCCATCGGCTACACCTTC. Translating it yields CASSPPAIGYTF.

The rearrangement uses TRBV19 and TRBJ2-3; 9 bases match TRBD2. Per germline, CDR1 LNHDA and CDR2 SQIVND (reference sequence). J gave up 4 bases and V 3 bases, and 8 bases lay outside the gene matches. The CDR3 runs to 16 residues. The CDR3 protein is CASSILAGSSADTQYF. Here the CDR3 DNA reads TGTGCCAGTAGTATCCTAGCGGGATCGTCAGCAGATACGCAGTATTTT.

The V gene is TRBV27, the J gene TRBJ1-1; D is ambiguous. Germline V gene sequence: CDR1 MNHEY, CDR2 SMNVEV (reference sequence). V shed 1 base and J shed 0 bases, with 12 bases lying between them. The CDR3 runs to 16 residues. Here the CDR3 reads CASSLFGSAMNTEAFF. For the CDR3, the DNA is TGTGCCAGCAGTTTATTCGGGTCTGCGATGAACACTGAAGCTTTCTTT.

This chain joins TRBV27 and TRBJ1-6, with TRBD1 matching 7 bases. CDR1 and CDR2 from the germline V gene are MNHEY and SMNVEV (reference sequence). The trim removed 5 bases at V and 10 bases at J, leaving 11 bases unmatched. CDR3 length: 15 amino acids. The CDR3 bases are TGTGCCAGCAGTCAAGCGCAGGGGGTTCGGTCACCCCTCCACTTT. Residues: CASSQAQGVRSPLHF.

In DNA form, the CDR3 reads TGTGCCAGCAGTGGCGGACAGACCTACGAGCAGTACTTC. Its translation: CASSGGQTYEQYF. The chain is built from TRBV7-2 and TRBJ2-7, with D tentatively TRBD1 (6 bases). From germline, CDR1 is SGHTA and CDR2 FQGNSA. The CDR3 length is 13 residues. V was clipped by 6 bases and J by 2 bases, with 11 bases between them.

The rearrangement joins TRBV6-1 to TRBJ1-6; D remains unclear. The V gene's germline CDR1 is MNHNS and CDR2 SASEGT. V lost 0 bases, J lost 0 bases, and 9 bases lay in between. There are 17 residues in the CDR3. In DNA, the CDR3 is TGTGCCAGCAGTGAAGCGCCCCCCACCTCCTATAATTCACCCCTCCACTTT. It is translated as CASSEAPPTSYNSPLHF.

The chain has TRBV5-1 and TRBJ1-5, with D possibly TRBD1 on 5 matching bases. Germline V lookup: CDR1 SGHRS, CDR2 YFSETQ. The germline V and J ends were trimmed by 4 bases and 3 bases, with 14 bases remaining between them. This CDR3 has 15 residues. The CDR3 spells CASSPITGDNQPQHF. The CDR3 region has the DNA TGCGCCAGCAGCCCCATTACAGGTGACAATCAGCCCCAGCATTTT.

Concerning this clone itself: One end of the junction fails to match germline, which may point to a read error. The V and J genes are TRBV6-5 and TRBJ1-1; the D gene is possibly TRBD1 (5 bases). This CDR3 comprises 10 residues. Germline loops: CDR1 MNHEY, CDR2 SVGAGI. This CDR3 reads CATSGPGWSF. The CDR3 nucleotides are TGTGCCACCTCGGGGCCTGGGTGGAGCTTT.

This rearrangement joins TRBV7-3 to TRBJ2-3; possibly TRBD1 for D (6 bases). V was pared by 4 bases and J by 1 base, with 15 bases between. Germline V gene lookup returns CDR1 SGHTA and CDR2 FQGTGA. This CDR3 has 16 amino acids. This CDR3 reads CASSSPEQGGTDTQYF. The DNA for the CDR3 is TGTGCCAGCAGCTCCCCCGAACAGGGTGGCACAGATACGCAGTATTTT.

The chain links TRBV5-1 to TRBJ2-1; D is uncertain. This CDR3 has 12 amino acids. CDR1 and CDR2 (germline): SGHRS, YFSETQ. Trimming removed 0 bases from V and 9 bases from J, with 7 bases in between. The CDR3 here is CASSLGPLEQFF. The CDR3 DNA is TGCGCCAGCAGCTTGGGCCCCCTTGAGCAGTTCTTC.

The chain employs TRBV3-1 (or the pseudogene TRBV3-2) and TRBJ1-6; D is ambiguous. Germline-derived CDR1 and CDR2 are LGHDT and YNNKEL (reference sequence). The V and J ends lost 3 bases and 6 bases respectively, with 3 bases between them. CDR3 length: 12 amino acids. CDR3 in DNA: TGTGCCAGCAGCCAGATTAATTCACCCCTCCACTTT. It is translated as CASSQINSPLHF.

V usage is TRBV5-1 and J usage is TRBJ1-1, with D unclear. The CDR3 spans 14 residues. The V end lost 4 bases, the J end lost 4 bases, and 14 bases lay between the germline ends. Per the germline V gene, CDR1 is SGHRS and CDR2 is YFSETQ. The CDR3 region is CASSGQEGRTEAFF. The CDR3 bases are TGCGCCAGCAGCGGGCAGGAAGGGCGCACTGAAGCTTTCTTT.

The J gene is TRBJ1-6, the V gene TRBV7-8, with D uncertain. The CDR3 totals 12 residues. Germline V CDR1 and CDR2: SGHVS, FQNEAQ. V was cut by 4 bases and J by 10 bases, with 8 bases left in between. The CDR3 loop reads CASSSIGSPLHF. CDR3 coding DNA: TGTGCCAGCAGCTCCATCGGGTCACCCCTCCACTTT. The variable domain in full, with the rest retrieved from reference TRBV7-8 and TRBJ1-6, is GAGVSQSPRYKVAKRGQDVALRCDPISGHVSLFWYQQALGQGPEFLTYFQNEAQLDKSGLPSDRFFAERPEGSVSTLKIQRTQQEDSAVYLCASSSIGSPLHFGNGTRLTVT.

This clone was counted once. This chain joins TRBV5-1 and TRBJ2-6; D unresolved. CDR3 size: 15 residues. The ends were cut back, 0 bases at V and 6 bases at J, with 10 bases in the middle. CDR1 and CDR2 from the germline V gene are SGHRS and YFSETQ. The chain's CDR3 is CASSLENNLANVLTF. DNA of the CDR3: TGCGCCAGCAGCTTGGAGAACAACCTGGCCAACGTCCTGACTTTC. The full variable domain, rest sourced from reference TRBV5-1 and TRBJ2-6, is KAGVTQTPRYLIKTRGQQVTLSCSPISGHRSVSWYQQTPGQGLQFLFEYFSETQRNKGNFPGRFSGRQFSNSRSEMNVSTLELGDSALYLCASSLENNLANVLTFGAGSRLTVL.

The chain employs TRBV7-2 and TRBJ1-2; 12 bases line up with TRBD1. The CDR3 spans 16 residues. The germline V gene encodes CDR1 SGHTA and CDR2 FQGNSA. The junction had 7 bases not matched to a gene; V was cut back by 0 bases and J by 8 bases. CDR3 coding DNA: TGTGCCAGCAGCTTAGCAGGGACAGGGGGCGCGCAGGGCTACACCTTC. Encoded protein: CASSLAGTGGAQGYTF. Supplemented by reference TRBV7-2 and TRBJ1-2, the full variable domain reads GAGVSQSPSNKVTEKGKDVELRCDPISGHTALYWYRQSLGQGLEFLIYFQGNSAPDKSGLPSDRFSAERTGGSVSTLTIQRTQQEDSAVYLCASSLAGTGGAQGYTFGSGTRLTVV.

This clone was observed a single time. The chain recombines TRBV25-1 with TRBJ1-1; no definite D call. In germline, CDR1 is MGHDK, CDR2 SYGVNS. The CDR3 covers 16 residues. Trimming cost V 4 bases and J 2 bases, with 17 bases left between them. CDR3 bases: TGTGCCAGCAGTGGGGGAGGATACTTTTCCAACACTGAAGCTTTCTTT. It yields the protein CASSGGGYFSNTEAFF.

This clone was recorded once. This chain joins TRBV30 and TRBJ2-7, with 8 bases lining up with TRBD2. CDR1 and CDR2 (germline): GTSNPN, SVGIG (reference sequence). The CDR3 extends over 14 amino acids. V shed 7 bases and J 6 bases; nucleotides not matched to a gene: 14. The CDR3 DNA reads as TGTGCCTCATCCACGGCGGGAGGTAGCAGCGAGCAGTACTTC. Its protein is CASSTAGGSSEQYF.

This clone was picked up one time. The V and J genes are TRBV21-1 and TRBJ1-2; whether TRBD1, the table's D call, matches the DNA was not checked. TRBV21-1 is recorded as a pseudogene. This CDR3 is 17 amino acids long. This CDR3 reads CASSKAGQKGANYGYTF. The CDR3 coding sequence is TGTGCCAGCAGCAAAGCGGGGCAGAAAGGCGCTAACTATGGCTACACCTTC.

This clone is a singleton in its sample. The J gene is TRBJ2-3, the V gene TRBV18, with 12 positions matching TRBD1. After removal of 3 bases from V and 6 bases from J, the junction contained 7 bases not matched to a gene. Germline assignment: CDR1 KGHSH and CDR2 LQKENI. The CDR3 has 16 amino acids. CDR3 nucleotides: TGTGCCAGCTCACCGTACCGGGACAGGGGGCCGGATACGCAGTATTTT. Protein: CASSPYRDRGPDTQYF.

The chain employs TRBV18 and TRBJ1-4; D is unresolved. The CDR3 sequence is 12 residues long. The germline V gene has CDR1 KGHSH and CDR2 LQKENI. V shed 3 bases and J shed 4 bases, with 3 bases lying between them. DNA of the CDR3: TGTGCCAGCTCACCTATTAATGAAAAACTGTTTTTT. It encodes CASSPINEKLFF.

The J gene is TRBJ1-1, the V gene TRBV19, with D possibly TRBD1 on 5 matching bases. CDR3 length equals 16 residues. With 3 bases removed from V and 1 base from J, the gap between germline ends came to 15 bases. Germline V gene data show CDR1 as LNHDA and CDR2 as SQIVND (reference sequence). The CDR3 protein is CASSIPTRGANTEAFF. The CDR3 DNA is TGTGCCAGTAGTATCCCCACCAGAGGGGCGAACACTGAAGCTTTCTTT.

This clone has just one count. The chain uses TRBV3-1 (or the pseudogene TRBV3-2) and TRBJ2-1; possibly TRBD2 for D (5 bases). Germline values: CDR1 LGHDT, CDR2 YNNKEL (reference sequence). The V and J ends lost 4 bases and 4 bases respectively, with 17 bases between them. The CDR3 extends over 16 amino acids. CDR3 DNA sequence: TGTGCCAGCAGCCCAGGCAGCGGCCTCGCGTACAATGAGCAGTTCTTC. Residues: CASSPGSGLAYNEQFF.

This clone was observed a single time. CDR3 region: CASSELGTGPYGYTF. The CDR3, as DNA: TGCGCCAGCAGTGAGTTGGGGACAGGGCCTTATGGCTACACCTTC. The chain uses TRBV10-2 and TRBJ1-2; 9 bases match TRBD1. The CDR3 length is 15 residues. With V trimmed by 1 base and J by 5 bases, 5 bases remained unmatched. CDR1 and CDR2 from the germline V gene are WSHSY and SAAADI.

This chain links TRBV10-1 with TRBJ2-3; a possible D gene is TRBD1 (5 bases). The germline V and J ends were trimmed by 3 bases and 5 bases, with 18 bases remaining between them. The CDR3 contains 16 residues. Germline assignment: CDR1 WNHNN and CDR2 SYGVQD (reference sequence). The CDR3 loop reads CASSDLGLSEVDTQYF. CDR3 sequence (DNA): TGCGCCAGCAGTGACCTGGGGCTCAGCGAGGTAGATACGCAGTATTTT.

V usage is TRBV5-8 and J usage is TRBJ2-3; D not resolved. Germline CDR1 is SGHTS and CDR2 is YDEGEE. CDR3 length: 13 amino acids. V gave up 5 bases and J gave up 2 bases, with 9 bases separating them. The DNA for the CDR3 is TGTGCCAGCAGGGGTATAGACACAGATACGCAGTATTTT. Its protein product is CASRGIDTDTQYF.

This chain connects TRBV29-1 to TRBJ2-1, with D tentatively TRBD1 (5 bases). The CDR3 loop spans 13 amino acids. CDR1 is SQVTM, CDR2 ANQGSEA, per germline. The germline V and J ends were trimmed by 7 bases and 6 bases, with 16 bases remaining between them. The CDR3 DNA sequence: TGCAGCGCCGAATACGGTGGGGCCAATGAGCAGTTCTTC. It yields the protein CSAEYGGANEQFF.